One sample yielded the 5 T cell receptor beta chains listed below, sequenced in a study of OX40 agonist ivuxolimab in advanced cancers. Using immunoSEQ multiplex PCR, the repertoire was profiled, and TCRdb retains in-frame clones only, with some absent. The table lists about 150,000 clones, 90% to 95% of them singletons. This material consisted of CD4+ or CD8+ T cells sorted from blood, taken in a trial of the OX40 agonist ivuxolimab. The receptors originated from an adult with an advanced solid tumor such as melanoma, head and neck, liver or kidney cancer.

In the case of this clone: One end of the junction is discordant with germline, which a read error may explain. CDR3 nucleotides: TGTGCCAGCAGCTTGTTGGCCTATTATCAAGAGACCCAGTACTTC. Amino acids: CASSLLAYYQETQYF. This chain joins TRBV5-1 and TRBJ2-5, with D hard to call. The CDR3 runs 15 residues. CDR1 and CDR2 from the germline V gene are SGHRS and YFSETQ. Looking up the rest from reference TRBV5-1 and TRBJ2-5 gives the full variable domain: KAGVTQTPRYLIKTRGQQVTLSCSPISGHRSVSWYQQTPGQGLQFLFEYFSETQRNKGNFPGRFSGRQFSNSRSEMNVSTLELGDSALYLCASSLLAYYQETQYFGPGTRLLVL.

The V gene is TRBV27, the J gene TRBJ1-2; the D is unclear. V lost 3 bases and J 2 bases, leaving 7 bases between the germline ends. Germline CDR1 MNHEY, CDR2 SMNVEV (reference sequence). This CDR3 spans 13 amino acids. CDR3 nucleotides: TGTGCCAGCAGTTTGAAAGCCAACTATGGCTACACCTTC. This translates into CASSLKANYGYTF.

The chain couples TRBV7-9 to TRBJ2-3; D is ambiguous. Germline V CDR1 and CDR2: SEHNR, FQNEAQ (reference sequence). The ends were cut back, 9 bases at V and 3 bases at J, with 16 bases in the middle. CDR3 length: 14 residues. CDR3 sequence reads: CASSRALVTDTQYF. In DNA, the CDR3 is TGTGCCAGTTCCCGGGCCCTCGTGACAGATACGCAGTATTTT. Variable domain in full (rest from reference TRBV7-9 and TRBJ2-3): DTGVSQNPRHKITKRGQNVTFRCDPISEHNRLYWYRQTLGQGPEFLTYFQNEAQLEKSRLLSDRFSAERPKGSFSTLEIQRTEQGDSAMYLCASSRALVTDTQYFGPGTRLTVL.

V gene TRBV6-5 combines with J gene TRBJ2-5; D not certain. CDR1 and CDR2 from the germline V gene are MNHEY and SVGAGI. The germline V and J ends were trimmed by 6 bases and 6 bases, with 14 bases remaining between them. The CDR3 is 13 amino acids. CDR3 amino acids: CASRQTLYKTQYF. In nucleotides, the CDR3 is TGTGCCAGCAGACAGACACTGTATAAGACCCAGTACTTC.

The rearrangement links TRBV6-4 to TRBJ1-2, with 7 positions matching TRBD1. Trimming took 9 bases from V and 5 from J; bases not matched to a gene: 6. This CDR3 region has 12 residues. Germline V gene sequence: CDR1 MRHNA, CDR2 SNTAGT. The CDR3 DNA is TGTGCCAGATTGACAGGGCCTTATGGCTACACCTTC. This gives the protein CARLTGPYGYTF.